A selection of T cell receptor beta chains follows, all from one sample in a study of blood T cell repertoires in COVID-19. The protocol was immunoSEQ multiplex PCR, while the TCRdb copy is restricted to in-frame clones and leaves out a portion. The sample consists of roughly 280,000 clones, around nine tenths of them appearing once. Sequenced sample: peripheral blood. Receptor source: a woman aged 55-70 years with COVID-19, enrolled during active disease. The CDR3 runs from the conserved cysteine through the conserved F or W. Fields, in order: CDR3 protein, CDR3 DNA, D gene, V gene, clone size, J gene. The D gene is left open where the match is weak. Where a row states a size, it is once, few, many or the class of an expanded clone; other rows omit it.

CASSRLPDRGLGSPLHF TGTGCCAGCAGCCGACTCCCGGACAGGGGGTTGGGGTCACCCCTCCACTTT TRBD1 TRBV7-6 . TRBJ1-6
CASSPLDRGRAPHEQFF TGTGCCAGCTCACCGCTAGATCGCGGGAGGGCCCCCCATGAGCAGTTCTTC TRBD2 TRBV18 . TRBJ2-1
CASSPWTSGRAHTQYF TGTGCCAGCAGTCCCTGGACTAGCGGGAGGGCCCATACGCAGTATTTT TRBD2 TRBV6-2/TRBV6-3 . TRBJ2-3
CASSYTGYEQFF TGTGCCAGCAGTTATACGGGTTATGAGCAGTTCTTC . TRBV6-6 . TRBJ2-1
CASTDSSGRALTADTQYF TGTGCCAGCACTGATTCTAGCGGGAGGGCCCTCACGGCAGATACGCAGTATTTT TRBD2 TRBV27 . TRBJ2-3
CASSPRQVIGYEQYF TGTGCCAGCAGTCCTCGACAGGTTATAGGGTACGAGCAGTACTTC . TRBV27 . TRBJ2-7
CATTPQGAAGANVLTF TGTGCCACTACCCCACAGGGGGCGGCTGGGGCCAACGTCCTGACTTTC TRBD1 TRBV5-4 . TRBJ2-6
CASSLTGTGGTEAFF TGTGCCAGCAGCTTAACCGGGACAGGGGGCACTGAAGCTTTCTTT TRBD1 TRBV7-3 . TRBJ1-1
CASSQDRYGQGMGGYTF TGCGCCAGCAGCCAAGATCGTTATGGACAGGGAATGGGCGGCTACACCTTC TRBD1 TRBV4-3 many TRBJ1-2
CASSSPGQGSNTEAFF TGTGCCAGCTCATCCCCGGGACAGGGATCGAACACTGAAGCTTTCTTT TRBD1 TRBV18 . TRBJ1-1
CASSVDPGTSGRARVPERETQYF TGTGCCAGCAGCGTAGACCCTGGGACTAGCGGGAGGGCCCGGGTGCCCGAAAGGGAGACCCAGTACTTC TRBD2 TRBV9 . TRBJ2-5
CASSPEATDTIYF TGCGCCAGCAGCCCGGAGGCGACGGACACCATATATTTT . TRBV5-1 . TRBJ1-3
CASSLRQGTKETQYF TGTGCCAGCAGTCTACGACAGGGGACTAAAGAGACCCAGTACTTC . TRBV6-2/TRBV6-3 . TRBJ2-5
CASSSRRGRYDYGYTF TGTGCCAGCAGCTCGAGGAGGGGGCGGTATGACTATGGCTACACCTTC TRBD1 TRBV5-4 . TRBJ1-2
CASSPISGGQYF TGTGCCAGCAGCCCTATTTCCGGCGGACAGTACTTC . TRBV5-6 many TRBJ2-7
CASKRTSGSQETQYF TGTGCCAGCAAAAGGACTAGCGGCTCCCAAGAGACCCAGTACTTC TRBD2 TRBV27 . TRBJ2-5
CATSGGSPNEQFF TGCGCCACCAGCGGGGGATCCCCCAATGAGCAGTTCTTC TRBD2 TRBV10-2 . TRBJ2-1
CSASGRAEQYF TGCAGTGCTAGTGGTCGAGCCGAGCAGTACTTC . TRBV20-1 . TRBJ2-7
CASSREGTYEQYF TGTGCCAGCAGCCGGGAGGGAACCTACGAGCAGTACTTC TRBD2 TRBV2 . TRBJ2-7
CASSPEGAGVPYEQYF TGTGCCAGCAGCCCTGAGGGCGCGGGAGTGCCCTACGAGCAGTACTTC TRBD2 TRBV9 . TRBJ2-7
CASSLGTSGRRDEQFF TGTGCCAGCAGCTTAGGGACTAGCGGGCGGCGGGATGAGCAGTTCTTC TRBD2 TRBV11-2 . TRBJ2-1
CASRGGDIRAAFF TGTGCCAGCCGGGGTGGGGACATAAGGGCAGCTTTCTTT . TRBV18 . TRBJ1-1
CASSRGAGGPWENEQFF TGTGCCAGCAGCAGGGGGGCGGGAGGGCCGTGGGAGAATGAGCAGTTCTTC TRBD2 TRBV6-4 . TRBJ2-1
CASTPGGDEQFF TGTGCCAGCACCCCAGGGGGCGATGAGCAGTTCTTC TRBD1 TRBV5-4 . TRBJ2-1
CASSSFLTSNTEAFF TGTGCCAGCAGCTCTTTTCTAACTTCGAACACTGAAGCTTTCTTT . TRBV11-1 . TRBJ1-1
CASSAVLSGVPMNTEAFF TGCGCCAGCAGCGCCGTTCTCTCCGGGGTCCCCATGAACACTGAAGCTTTCTTT . TRBV5-1 . TRBJ1-1
CSASRQAGSPLHF TGCAGTGCTAGTCGGCAGGCCGGTTCACCCCTCCACTTT . TRBV20-1 . TRBJ1-6
CASSVRASGASTDTQYF TGTGCCAGTAGTGTCAGGGCTAGCGGGGCTAGCACAGATACGCAGTATTTT TRBD2 TRBV19 . TRBJ2-3
CASSHPEGTHNSPLHF TGTGCCAGCAGTCACCCCGAGGGCACCCATAATTCACCCCTCCACTTT . TRBV28 . TRBJ1-6
CASSLVQGVAYQGANVLTF TGTGCCAGCAGCTTAGTGCAGGGCGTCGCTTACCAGGGGGCCAACGTCCTGACTTTC . TRBV7-2 few TRBJ2-6
CASSFGMGYTF TGTGCCAGCAGTTTCGGGATGGGCTACACCTTC . TRBV6-2/TRBV6-3 . TRBJ1-2
CSVVVGSGSETQYF TGCAGCGTTGTAGTAGGTTCGGGTTCAGAGACCCAGTACTTC . TRBV29-1 . TRBJ2-5
CASSISGLVATRGYTF TGTGCCAGTAGTATAAGCGGGCTGGTCGCAACTCGGGGCTACACCTTC . TRBV19 . TRBJ1-2
CASGLEGGARSTTGELFF TGTGCTAGTGGTTTGGAAGGGGGGGCCAGGTCTACCACCGGGGAGCTGTTTTTT . TRBV12-5 . TRBJ2-2
CASSSGQMNTEAFF TGTGCCAGCAGTTCTGGACAGATGAACACTGAAGCTTTCTTT . TRBV6-5 few TRBJ1-1
CASSVVGGNTEAFF TGTGCCAGCAGCGTAGTGGGAGGGAACACTGAAGCTTTCTTT . TRBV9 . TRBJ1-1
CSAPGTTSYNEQFF TGCAGCGCACCCGGGACTACCAGCTACAATGAGCAGTTCTTC TRBD2 TRBV29-1 . TRBJ2-1
CASRESTGGALKETQYF TGTGCCAGCAGGGAGAGCACAGGGGGCGCTTTAAAGGAGACCCAGTACTTC TRBD1 TRBV2 . TRBJ2-5
CSASGRTSGKNEQFF TGCAGTGCTAGTGGCCGGACTAGCGGGAAAAATGAGCAGTTCTTC TRBD2 TRBV20-1 . TRBJ2-1
CAWSSGEWADYNEQFF TGTGCCTGGAGTTCGGGGGAGTGGGCGGACTACAATGAGCAGTTCTTC . TRBV30 . TRBJ2-1
CASSQGATDTQYF TGTGCCAGTAGCCAAGGGGCCACAGATACGCAGTATTTT . TRBV19 . TRBJ2-3
CASSIPGTGNYGYTF TGTGCCAGCAGTATCCCGGGGACAGGGAACTATGGCTACACCTTC TRBD1 TRBV28 . TRBJ1-2
CASSRAGNEQFF TGTGCCAGCTCTCGGGCGGGCAATGAGCAGTTCTTC . TRBV18 . TRBJ2-1
CASSEGGLYEKLFF TGTGCCAGCAGTGAGGGGGGACTTTATGAAAAACTGTTTTTT . TRBV6-1 . TRBJ1-4
CASSSRDRGTTIYF TGTGCCAGCAGCTCACGGGACAGGGGGACCACCATATATTTT TRBD1 TRBV7-6 . TRBJ1-3
CASSAGTQSYNEQFF TGCGCCAGCAGCGCCGGGACACAGTCCTACAATGAGCAGTTCTTC . TRBV5-1 . TRBJ2-1
CARTKGQNQPQHF TGTGCCCGCACAAAGGGACAGAATCAGCCCCAGCATTTT TRBD1 TRBV25-1 . TRBJ1-5